Listed below are T cell receptor beta chains from one sample, sequenced in a study of shared clonotypes between healthy human individuals. Generated by immunoSEQ multiplex PCR, the TCRdb table keeps only in-frame clones and is missing some. The sample carries over 1.5 million clones, under 99% recorded once. The sequenced sample consisted of naive CD4+ T cells sorted from blood. The receptors were sampled from a young man in good health. Each CDR3 is given with its conserved first and last residue. D genes are given only for firm matches. The size of a clone is reported for some rows only, either as once, few or many, or as a class for expanded clones.

cdr3_aa	cdr3_nt	d_call	v_call	j_call	clone_size
CASSLSWRNPSRSGANVLTF	TGTGCCAGCAGTTTATCGTGGAGGAATCCATCGCGCTCTGGGGCCAACGTCCTGACTTTC	-	TRBV27	TRBJ2-6	-
CASSVESTGIEEYF	TGTGCCAGCAGCGTAGAAAGTACGGGGATAGAGGAGTATTTT	-	TRBV9	TRBJ2-3	-
CATSRDVIADTQYF	TGTGCCACCAGCAGAGATGTAATTGCAGATACGCAGTATTTT	-	TRBV15	TRBJ2-3	-
CASSLGVSGRGTEAFF	TGCGCCAGCAGCTTGGGAGTTTCGGGAAGGGGGACTGAAGCTTTCTTT	-	TRBV5-1	TRBJ1-1	-
CASSPITGGYVFGGYTF	TGCGCCAGCAGCCCCATAACAGGGGGGTACGTATTCGGAGGCTACACCTTC	TRBD1	TRBV5-1	TRBJ1-2	once
CASSDPGTSGFYEQYF	TGTGCCAGCAGCGACCCAGGGACTAGCGGATTCTACGAGCAGTACTTC	TRBD2	TRBV7-2	TRBJ2-7	-
CATTAGAYNEQFF	TGCGCCACGACAGCGGGAGCCTACAATGAGCAGTTCTTC	TRBD2	TRBV4-1	TRBJ2-1	-
CASSSPFGQGSSGELFF	TGTGCCAGCAGCTCCCCCTTCGGGCAGGGTTCCTCCGGGGAGCTGTTTTTT	-	TRBV7-6	TRBJ2-2	-
CASSLANLQHYGYTF	TGTGCCAGCAGCTTAGCTAATTTGCAACACTATGGCTACACCTTC	-	TRBV7-9	TRBJ1-2	-
CASRWSVDRANPGNTIYF	TGCGCCAGCAGATGGTCGGTGGACAGGGCGAACCCTGGAAACACCATATATTTT	TRBD1	TRBV5-1	TRBJ1-3	-
CASRTDSNQPQHF	TGCGCCAGCCGGACGGATAGCAATCAGCCCCAGCATTTT	-	TRBV5-1	TRBJ1-5	-
CASRPRGHQETQYF	TGTGCCAGCAGGCCGCGGGGGCATCAAGAGACCCAGTACTTC	-	TRBV5-6	TRBJ2-5	-
CASSLGRGQGIQTQYF	TGTGCCAGCAGCTTGGGAAGGGGCCAGGGTATTCAGACCCAGTACTTC	-	TRBV5-6	TRBJ2-5	-
CASSLQALDEQFF	TGTGCCAGCAGTTTACAAGCACTCGATGAGCAGTTCTTC	-	TRBV27	TRBJ2-1	-
CASSLMSYEQYF	TGTGCCAGCAGTCTTATGTCCTACGAGCAGTACTTC	-	TRBV28	TRBJ2-7	-
CASSPSGRALNEQFF	TGTGCCAGCAGTCCTAGCGGGAGGGCCCTTAATGAGCAGTTCTTC	TRBD2	TRBV7-2	TRBJ2-1	-
CASSLGVATAGEQYF	TGCGCCAGCAGCTTGGGAGTAGCCACTGCGGGCGAGCAGTACTTC	-	TRBV5-1	TRBJ2-7	-
CASRLVRYEQYF	TGTGCCAGCAGATTGGTGCGCTACGAGCAGTACTTC	-	TRBV2	TRBJ2-7	-
CASSFWLAGSYEQYF	TGTGCCAGCAGTTTTTGGCTAGCGGGCTCCTACGAGCAGTACTTC	TRBD2	TRBV28	TRBJ2-7	-
CAISPNGATIYF	TGTGCCATCAGCCCAAACGGTGCCACCATATATTTT	-	TRBV10-3	TRBJ1-3	-
CASSQVGRWGYEQYF	TGCGCCAGCAGCCAAGTGGGCAGGTGGGGTTACGAGCAGTACTTC	-	TRBV4-1	TRBJ2-7	-
CASSPSTSHNEQYF	TGTGCCAGCAGCCCCTCGACTAGTCACAACGAGCAGTACTTC	-	TRBV5-4	TRBJ2-7	-
CASALGLAGGKDTQYF	TGTGCTAGTGCCCTCGGACTAGCGGGAGGGAAAGATACGCAGTATTTT	TRBD2	TRBV12-5	TRBJ2-3	-
CASAPVGVYEQYF	TGTGCCAGCGCGCCTGTGGGAGTCTACGAGCAGTACTTC	-	TRBV27	TRBJ2-7	-
CASSLARVNEQYF	TGTGCCAGTTCTCTGGCTCGGGTAAACGAGCAGTACTTC	-	TRBV28	TRBJ2-7	-
CASSFRYRGAYEQYF	TGTGCCAGCAGTTTTCGGTATAGAGGAGCCTACGAGCAGTACTTC	-	TRBV28	TRBJ2-7	once
CAIYGANYGYTF	TGTGCCATCTACGGGGCTAACTATGGCTACACCTTC	-	TRBV10-3	TRBJ1-2	-
CASSIRGRTDTQYF	TGTGCCAGCAGCATACGGGGGCGTACAGATACGCAGTATTTT	-	TRBV21-1	TRBJ2-3	-
CAWSMGDNQPQHF	TGTGCCTGGAGTATGGGGGACAATCAGCCCCAGCATTTT	-	TRBV30	TRBJ1-5	-
CASSLQTGGTYEQYF	TGTGCCAGCTCACTACAGACAGGGGGGACCTACGAGCAGTACTTC	TRBD1	TRBV18	TRBJ2-7	once
CASRTGLRYQPQHF	TGTGCCAGCCGGACAGGCTTGAGATATCAGCCCCAGCATTTT	TRBD1	TRBV28	TRBJ1-5	once
CASSEPTGFSQPQHF	TGTGCCAGCAGTGAGCCTACAGGGTTTTCTCAGCCCCAGCATTTT	-	TRBV6-1	TRBJ1-5	-
CASSPTGTSNTEAFF	TGTGCCAGCAGCCCGACCGGGACATCGAACACTGAAGCTTTCTTT	-	TRBV7-9	TRBJ1-1	-
CASSRVQETQYF	TGTGCCAGCAGTCGCGTTCAAGAGACCCAGTACTTC	-	TRBV11-2	TRBJ2-5	-
CAWSVLLGSGELFF	TGTGCCTGGAGTGTACTACTAGGGTCCGGGGAGCTGTTTTTT	-	TRBV30	TRBJ2-2	-
CASSPGTGPYEQYF	TGTGCCAGCAGCCCCGGGACAGGGCCATACGAGCAGTACTTC	TRBD1	TRBV5-4	TRBJ2-7	-
CASSPREGTYSYEQYF	TGTGCCAGCTCACCACGGGAGGGGACCTACTCCTACGAGCAGTACTTC	TRBD2	TRBV18	TRBJ2-7	-
CASRRGTGTSGANVLTF	TGCGCCAGCAGGCGAGGGACAGGTACCTCTGGGGCCAACGTCCTGACTTTC	TRBD1	TRBV5-1	TRBJ2-6	once
CAWSAGEGQPQHF	TGTGCCTGGAGTGCAGGGGAAGGGCAGCCCCAGCATTTT	-	TRBV30	TRBJ1-5	-
CASSWKGNTEAFF	TGTGCCAGCAGTTGGAAGGGGAACACTGAAGCTTTCTTT	-	TRBV6-5	TRBJ1-1	once
CASSPRTGANTGELFF	TGTGCCAGCTCACCACGGACAGGGGCGAACACCGGGGAGCTGTTTTTT	TRBD1	TRBV18	TRBJ2-2	-
CASSFRDRGETQYF	TGTGCCAGCAGTTTCCGGGACAGGGGAGAGACCCAGTACTTC	TRBD1	TRBV5-4	TRBJ2-5	-
CASRRQGDGANVLTF	TGCGCCAGCAGAAGACAAGGGGATGGGGCCAACGTCCTGACTTTC	-	TRBV4-1	TRBJ2-6	-
CASSQQGVQPQHF	TGTGCCAGCAGCCAACAGGGGGTGCAGCCCCAGCATTTT	TRBD1	TRBV13	TRBJ1-5	-
CASSPTETQYF	TGTGCCAGCTCACCAACGGAGACCCAGTACTTC	-	TRBV18	TRBJ2-5	-
CASSLGLAGGEYNEQFF	TGCGCCAGCAGCTTGGGACTAGCGGGAGGGGAATACAATGAGCAGTTCTTC	TRBD2	TRBV5-1	TRBJ2-1	-
CASSATVGVGTEAFF	TGTGCCAGCAGCGCTACTGTGGGTGTGGGCACTGAAGCTTTCTTT	-	TRBV9	TRBJ1-1	-
CASSELETQYF	TGTGCCAGCAGTGAACTAGAGACCCAGTACTTC	-	TRBV2	TRBJ2-5	few
CASSQSNCGAGPTDTQYF	TGCGCCAGCAGTCAATCGAATTGCGGGGCAGGCCCCACAGATACGCAGTATTTT	-	TRBV23-1	TRBJ2-3	-
CASSQDRGQPQHF	TGTGCCAGCAGCCAAGATCGCGGTCAGCCCCAGCATTTT	-	TRBV14	TRBJ1-5	-
CASSPGLVQNIQYF	TGTGCCAGCTCACCGGGACTAGTTCAAAACATTCAGTACTTC	TRBD2	TRBV18	TRBJ2-4	-
CASSGRSSSYEQYF	TGTGCCAGCAGCGGGAGATCTAGCTCCTACGAGCAGTACTTC	-	TRBV7-9	TRBJ2-7	-
CASSIRGTVLEQYF	TGTGCCAGTAGTATAAGGGGAACAGTACTCGAGCAGTACTTC	-	TRBV19	TRBJ2-7	-
CASSRGTGTLTYEQYF	TGTGCCAGCAGTCGAGGGACAGGGACACTCACCTACGAGCAGTACTTC	TRBD1	TRBV5-8	TRBJ2-7	-
CASSLSGFYGYTF	TGTGCCAGCAGTTTGTCGGGGTTCTATGGCTACACCTTC	-	TRBV27	TRBJ1-2	-
CASSPPGQTGNTIYF	TGTGCCAGCAGTCCCCCGGGACAGACTGGAAACACCATATATTTT	TRBD1	TRBV6-5	TRBJ1-3	-
CASSLDGGRATGELFF	TGCGCCAGCAGCTTGGATGGCGGGAGGGCCACCGGGGAGCTGTTTTTT	TRBD2	TRBV5-1	TRBJ2-2	-